The present T cell receptor (beta chain) was sequenced within a study of Ad26.COV2.S vaccination and SARS-CoV-2 variants. Study information: Once or twice, 56 days apart, Ad26.COV2.S was delivered intramuscularly. General study results and limits: Reported findings describe substantial breadth in spike-specific CD8+ and CD4+ T cell responses following vaccination. Total T cell responses may have been underestimated by the TCR breadth and depth analyses.

The protocol was immunoSEQ multiplex PCR, while the TCRdb copy is restricted to in-frame clones and leaves out a portion. This sample has 440,000 or so clones, with 80% to 95% found just once. Treatment specified: 15 to 20 received Ad26.COV2.S at low or high dose, single or two shots; several received placebo; per-sample allocation not given. The samples date from day 63 after the first vaccine or placebo injection. Ad26.COV2.S expressed prefusion-stabilized spike from the original Wuhan strain. With regard to this clone: The antigen is unknown.

This TCR was sampled from a person between 18 and 60 years old who received the Ad26.COV2.S COVID-19 vaccine or a placebo. The material sequenced was peripheral blood, taken in a trial of Ad26.COV2.S vaccine versus placebo.

CDR3 sequence: CASSQSAVYNSPLHF. As DNA, the CDR3 is TGTGCCAGCAGCCAATCGGCGGTATATAATTCACCCCTCCACTTT. This chain connects TRBV7-9 to TRBJ1-6; no reliable D call. The CDR3 is 15 residues long. Germline CDR1 and CDR2: SEHNR and FQNEAQ (reference sequence). V was trimmed by 5 bases and J by 4 bases, leaving 12 bases between them.